This record concerns one T cell receptor (beta chain) sequence. This entry is derived from a study of T cell changes during pregnancy in multiple sclerosis. Generated by immunoSEQ multiplex PCR, the TCRdb table keeps only in-frame clones and is missing some. This table holds roughly 76,000 clones, around 90% found once. The CDR3 sequence is 13 residues long. Between the trimmed V and J ends, which lost 3 bases and 5 bases, there was a span of 8 bases. The germline CDR1 and CDR2 sequences are SGHTA and FQGNSA. The rearrangement uses TRBV7-2 and TRBJ2-4, with D tentatively TRBD2 (6 bases). Here the sequenced sample was CD4+ T cells from peripheral blood mononuclear cells, taken in the second trimester of pregnancy. This receptor was identified in a female donor with multiple sclerosis, enrolled in a pregnancy study. CDR3 loop: CASSLGLENIQYF. CDR3 in DNA: TGTGCCAGCAGCTTGGGACTGGAAAACATTCAGTACTTC.